This T cell receptor beta chain derives from a study of cytomegalovirus exposure and HLA in healthy donors. Study results and caveats: When analyzed later, the rates of TCR association showed variation by HLA locus, with DRB1 the most and HLA-C the fewest. As a later analysis showed, several of the most significant clusters appeared to be linked to common viral pathogens.

CDR1 and CDR2 (germline): KGHSH, LQKENI. With 5 bases clipped from V and 3 bases from J, the junction kept 6 bases outside the gene matches. The CDR3 has 15 residues. It was with 60 Vbeta and 13 Jbeta primers that the PCR ran. Clones were sequenced by immunoSEQ multiplex PCR, and TCRdb holds only the in-frame ones, with some missing. The sample shows under 200,000 clones, approximately 86% of them seen only once. A word on this clone: Its antigen is currently unknown.

The sequencing sample was made of PBMCs. The TCR comes from a woman in her late teens or twenties in good health and CMV-seronegative. V and J are TRBV18 and TRBJ1-4; TRBD1 matches at 7 bases. This CDR3 reads CASSSPGQSNEKLFF. In DNA, the CDR3 is TGTGCCAGCTCATCGCCGGGACAGTCTAATGAAAAACTGTTTTTT.